The 27 T cell receptor beta chains below come from one sample, sequenced in a study of early T cells in non-severe SARS-CoV-2 infection. A single record per CDR3 protein comes from TCRdb applying MiXCR to the 5' RACE reads. The sample has tens of thousands of distinct CDR3 sequences; over 9% are singletons. The sample was whole blood. These receptors all come from an adult who was a healthcare worker with PCR-confirmed SARS-CoV-2 infection or an uninfected control (not recorded which).

The chain's CDR3 is CASSYLTGAEFPQNYEQYF. CDR3 in DNA: TGTGCCAGCAGTTACCTCACTGGGGCGGAGTTCCCCCAGAACTACGAGCAGTACTTC. The J gene is TRBJ2-7, the V gene TRBV6-6; D is perhaps TRBD1 (5 bases). This CDR3 contains 19 residues. Between the trimmed V and J ends, which lost 2 bases and 3 bases, there was a span of 26 bases. Germline lookup yields CDR1 MNHNY and CDR2 SVGAGI (reference sequence).

The rearrangement uses TRBV20-1 and TRBJ1-1, with D tentatively TRBD1 (6 bases). The CDR3 covers 14 residues. Per germline, CDR1 DFQATT and CDR2 SNEGSKA (reference sequence). V lost 4 bases, J lost 0 bases, and 12 bases lay in between. The CDR3 nucleotides are TGCAGTGCTACCCAGACAGGTGTGAACACTGAAGCTTTCTTT. This encodes CSATQTGVNTEAFF.

A remark on this clonotype: One junction end disagrees with the germline gene, perhaps due to a read error. This chain joins TRBV29-1 and TRBJ2-1; 13 nucleotides match TRBD2. Germline CDR1 and CDR2: SQVTM and ANQGSEA. The CDR3 runs to 15 residues. The CDR3 DNA reads TGTAGCGTGGCAGGGACTAGCGGGAACTTCAATGAGCAGTTCTTC. Protein: CSVAGTSGNFNEQFF.

This clonotype was seen at least ten times. This chain joins TRBV11-3 and TRBJ2-7; D remains unclear. The CDR3 sequence is 14 residues long. Trimming took off 3 bases at V and 5 bases at J, with 14 bases between the two ends. In germline, CDR1 is SGHNT, CDR2 YENEEA. The CDR3 is CASSLEPGIHEQYF. The CDR3 DNA is TGTGCCAGCAGCTTGGAGCCAGGTATCCACGAGCAGTACTTC.

This clonotype was seen many times. V and J are TRBV11-2 and TRBJ2-2; D may be TRBD1 (5 bases). Germline assignment: CDR1 SGHAT and CDR2 FQNNGV. Trimming removed 6 bases from V and 1 base from J, with 15 bases in between. The CDR3 runs 16 residues. CDR3 protein: CASSPISTGNTGELFF. The CDR3 DNA follows: TGTGCCAGCAGTCCAATTTCCACAGGGAACACCGGGGAGCTGTTTTTT.

This clonotype was recorded a few times. This chain links TRBV20-1 with TRBJ2-3; TRBD1 is a possible D gene (6 bases). This CDR3 comprises 13 residues. The germline CDR1 and CDR2 sequences are DFQATT and SNEGSKA (reference sequence). V was cut by 3 bases and J by 9 bases, with 16 bases left in between. The DNA of the CDR3 is TGCAGTGCTAGGAGGACAGACAAGAGAACGCAGTATTTT. Translating gives CSARRTDKRTQYF.

The V and J genes are TRBV27 and TRBJ1-4, with 10 bases lining up with TRBD1. From germline, CDR1 is MNHEY and CDR2 SMNVEV (reference sequence). Losses at the gene ends were 5 bases for V and 6 bases for J; bases not matched to a gene: 9. The CDR3 is made up of 16 amino acids. The DNA for the CDR3 is TGTGCCAGCAGTACCAGCCGGGACAGGGGCGATGAAAAACTGTTTTTT. Translating it yields CASSTSRDRGDEKLFF.

This clonotype appeared a few times. This chain links TRBV18 with TRBJ2-7, with TRBD1 as a possible D gene (5 bases). This CDR3 has 14 amino acids. Germline V lookup: CDR1 KGHSH, CDR2 LQKENI. Trimming cost V 6 bases and J 2 bases, with 14 bases left between them. As DNA, the CDR3 is TGTGCCAGCTCGCTTACTACAGGTCCCTACGAGCAGTACTTC. Translating gives CASSLTTGPYEQYF. The complete variable domain, with remaining parts taken from reference TRBV18 and TRBJ2-7, reads NAGVMQNPRHLVRRRGQEARLRCSPMKGHSHVYWYRQLPEEGLKFMVYLQKENIIDESGMPKERFSAEFPKEGPSILRIQQVVRGDSAAYFCASSLTTGPYEQYFGPGTRLTVT.

This clonotype was recorded a few times. The chain links TRBV2 to TRBJ1-6; D remains ambiguous. The CDR3 consists of 14 residues. Germline lookup yields CDR1 SNHLY and CDR2 FYNNEI. V shed 3 bases and J shed 9 bases, with 12 bases lying between them. The CDR3 bases are TGTGCCAGCAGTGACGTTGCCACGCGTTCACCCCTCCACTTT. Its translation: CASSDVATRSPLHF. Using reference TRBV2 and TRBJ1-6 for the parts outside the CDR3, the full variable domain is EPEVTQTPSHQVTQMGQEVILRCVPISNHLYFYWYRQILGQKVEFLVSFYNNEISEKSEIFDDQFSVERPDGSNFTLKIRSTKLEDSAMYFCASSDVATRSPLHFGNGTRLTVT.

This clonotype was found a few times. V gene TRBV5-4 combines with J gene TRBJ2-7, with TRBD1 identical over 7 bases. Germline V gene data show CDR1 as SGHNT and CDR2 as YYREEE (reference sequence). The length of the CDR3 is 16 residues. V dropped 3 bases and J dropped 2; count of bases not matched to a gene: 11. Here the CDR3 DNA reads TGTGCCAGCAGCTCACGTAAGACAGGGAACACCTACGAGCAGTACTTC. It specifies CASSSRKTGNTYEQYF.

The V call is TRBV6-5, the J call TRBJ2-5; 12 positions match TRBD2. The germline V gene encodes CDR1 MNHEY and CDR2 SVGAGI. The length of the CDR3 is 18 residues. V lost 0 bases, J lost 6 bases, and 11 bases stayed unmatched. CDR3 region: CASSYSGLAGGPGKTQYF. The CDR3 nucleotides are TGTGCCAGCAGTTACTCCGGTCTAGCGGGAGGGCCGGGGAAGACCCAGTACTTC.

This clonotype was observed a few times. The chain combines TRBV7-2 with TRBJ2-1, with TRBD1 identical over 7 bases. CDR3 length: 13 residues. Trimming cost V 8 bases and J 7 bases; bases outside gene matches: 8. The germline CDR1 and CDR2 sequences are SGHTA and FQGNSA. The CDR3 region has the DNA TGTGCCAGCCGAAAAACAGGGGTGAATGAGCAGTTCTTC. Amino acids: CASRKTGVNEQFF.

The chain couples TRBV11-2 to TRBJ2-7, with D unresolved. Germline CDR1 reads SGHAT; CDR2 reads FQNNGV. CDR3 length equals 12 residues. Trimming took off 5 bases at V and 0 bases at J, with 5 bases between the two ends. CDR3 nucleotides: TGTGCCAGCAGCCCAACCTCCTACGAGCAGTACTTC. Translation: CASSPTSYEQYF.

This clonotype came up many times. The rearrangement uses TRBV9 and TRBJ1-2; weak D call: TRBD1 (6 bases). The germline gives CDR1 SGDLS, CDR2 YYNGEE. The CDR3 extends over 15 amino acids. Trimming pared 1 base from V and 8 bases from J, leaving 18 bases between. The CDR3 DNA sequence: TGTGCCAGCAGCGTATTTGAGACAGGCGCAACGGGCTACACCTTC. Amino acid sequence: CASSVFETGATGYTF.

The CDR3 reads CASSLDGNEQFF. As DNA, the CDR3 is TGTGCCAGCAGTTTAGACGGGAATGAGCAGTTCTTC. The genes are TRBV27 and TRBJ2-1, with D hard to call. Trimming removed 2 bases at V and 7 bases at J, with 6 bases between. Germline assignment: CDR1 MNHEY and CDR2 SMNVEV (reference sequence). CDR3 length equals 12 residues.

To note about this clonotype: Mismatch with germline at one junction end may stem from a read error. The CDR3 bases are TGTGCTAGCAGCCAAGTTTCCCAAGAGACCCAGTACTTC. Translation gives CASSQVSQETQYF. The chain joins TRBV7-7 to TRBJ2-5; D not certain. Germline V CDR1 and CDR2: SSHAT, FNYEAQ (reference sequence). This CDR3 region has 13 residues.

The CDR3 protein is CSLTSGDYEQYF. DNA for the CDR3: TGCAGTTTGACTAGCGGAGACTACGAGCAGTACTTC. This rearrangement joins TRBV20-1 to TRBJ2-7; 9 nucleotides match TRBD2. The CDR3 runs to 12 residues. Trimming cost V 8 bases and J 3 bases; bases outside gene matches: 5. Germline V gene data show CDR1 as DFQATT and CDR2 as SNEGSKA (reference sequence).

V is TRBV6-2 or TRBV6-3 and J is TRBJ2-7, with TRBD1 matching 10 bases. Unmatched junction bases numbered 8, after V lost 6 bases and J lost 3 bases. This CDR3 has 15 amino acids. The germline V gene encodes CDR1 MNHEY and CDR2 SVGEGT. CDR3 bases: TGTGCCAGCAGCCTCCGGGACAGGGGACGCTACGAGCAGTACTTC. This encodes CASSLRDRGRYEQYF.

V is TRBV20-1 and J is TRBJ2-3; D is unclear. This CDR3 has 15 amino acids. V was shortened by 1 base and J by 2 bases, with 13 bases between the two germline ends. Germline V gene data show CDR1 as DFQATT and CDR2 as SNEGSKA (reference sequence). DNA for the CDR3: TGCAGTGCTAGAGGTTCGGAGTACTCCACAGATACGCAGTATTTT. Encoded protein: CSARGSEYSTDTQYF.

The V and J genes are TRBV7-2 and TRBJ1-1; 8 nucleotides match TRBD1. Germline CDR1 and CDR2: SGHTA and FQGNSA. With 5 bases clipped from V and 11 bases from J, the junction kept 16 bases outside the gene matches. This CDR3 has 15 amino acids. The CDR3, as DNA: TGTGCCAGCAGCGTAACGAATACCGGGACAGGTGGGGCTTTCTTT. Translating gives CASSVTNTGTGGAFF. The variable domain in full, completed from reference TRBV7-2 and TRBJ1-1, reads GAGVSQSPSNKVTEKGKDVELRCDPISGHTALYWYRQSLGQGLEFLIYFQGNSAPDKSGLPSDRFSAERTGGSVSTLTIQRTQQEDSAVYLCASSVTNTGTGGAFFGQGTRLTVV.

J is TRBJ1-2 and V is TRBV27; D perhaps matches TRBD1 (6 bases). The CDR3 contains 17 residues. V was clipped by 5 bases and J by 8 bases, with 27 bases between them. Germline CDR1 reads MNHEY; CDR2 reads SMNVEV (reference sequence). CDR3 protein: CASSPYRSQQGGEGYTF. The CDR3 coding sequence is TGTGCCAGCAGTCCCTACCGTTCCCAGCAAGGGGGGGAGGGCTACACCTTC.

The J gene is TRBJ2-6, the V gene TRBV5-1, with D perhaps TRBD1 (6 bases). This CDR3 comprises 16 residues. Germline V gene sequence: CDR1 SGHRS, CDR2 YFSETQ. The V end was cut by 4 bases, the J end by 2 bases, with 13 bases between. The CDR3 DNA is TGCGCCAGCAGCCTTCAAACAGGGACTGGGGCCAACGTCCTGACTTTC. Residues: CASSLQTGTGANVLTF.

This clonotype has just a few counts. The chain combines TRBV5-1 with TRBJ2-5; 8 bases are a match to TRBD2. J was trimmed by 5 bases and V by 4 bases; bases with no gene match: 10. Looked up from germline, CDR1 is SGHRS and CDR2 is YFSETQ. There are 15 residues in the CDR3. The CDR3 protein is CASSNGLAFTETQYF. The CDR3 DNA is TGCGCCAGCAGCAACGGACTAGCTTTCACGGAGACCCAGTACTTC. Looking up the rest from reference TRBV5-1 and TRBJ2-5 gives the full variable domain: KAGVTQTPRYLIKTRGQQVTLSCSPISGHRSVSWYQQTPGQGLQFLFEYFSETQRNKGNFPGRFSGRQFSNSRSEMNVSTLELGDSALYLCASSNGLAFTETQYFGPGTRLLVL.

This clonotype was seen many times. The rearrangement links TRBV29-1 to TRBJ1-2; unclear D gene. The V gene's germline CDR1 is SQVTM and CDR2 ANQGSEA. The CDR3 is 11 amino acids. V shed 7 bases and J shed 4 bases, with 10 bases lying between them. In DNA, the CDR3 is TGCAGCGCTTCCGGGCCCTATGGCTACACCTTC. Protein sequence: CSASGPYGYTF.

This clonotype was counted ten times or more. The V call is TRBV6-2 or TRBV6-3, the J call TRBJ2-1; D is tentatively TRBD1 or TRBD2 (5 bases each). The V and J ends lost 5 bases and 8 bases respectively, with 19 bases between them. Germline V gene lookup returns CDR1 MNHEY and CDR2 SVGEGT. The CDR3 spans 15 residues. In DNA, the CDR3 is TGTGCCAGCAGTCTCCGGGGCCAGGGCCCCCATGAGCAGTTCTTC. As protein: CASSLRGQGPHEQFF.

The CDR3 loop reads CSACEAGVKETQYF. In nucleotides, the CDR3 is TGCAGTGCTTGTGAAGCGGGCGTTAAAGAGACCCAGTACTTC. The gene calls are TRBV20-1 and TRBJ2-5; D may be TRBD2 (6 bases). V lost 5 bases, J lost 3 bases, and 16 bases lay in between. CDR3 length equals 14 residues. Per the germline V gene, CDR1 is DFQATT and CDR2 is SNEGSKA (reference sequence).

This clonotype has a handful of counts. The chain carries TRBV29-1 and TRBJ1-2, with TRBD1 matching over 7 bases. Per germline, CDR1 SQVTM and CDR2 ANQGSEA. The V gene end was trimmed by 6 bases and the J gene end by 3 bases; junction bases not matched to a gene: 7. The CDR3 contains 13 residues. The CDR3 protein is CSVTTGSHYGYTF. CDR3 nucleotide sequence: TGCAGCGTCACGACAGGGTCACACTATGGCTACACCTTC.